These T cell receptor beta chains were read from a single sample in a study of T cell responses to AZD1222 COVID-19 vaccine. Generated by immunoSEQ multiplex PCR, the TCRdb table keeps only in-frame clones and is missing some. The sample has approximately 45,000 clones, around 89% seen once. Specimen: peripheral blood, collected 28 days after the second AZD1222 dose. The receptors were sampled from an adult who received the AZD1222 COVID-19 vaccine. Both conserved end residues are part of each CDR3. D genes are given only for firm matches.

TRBD1 | TRBJ2-2 | TRBV5-4 | 16 | TGTGCCAGCAGCACTGCCGGGACAGGGTTCCCCGGGGAGCTGTTTTTT | CASSTAGTGFPGELFF
TRBD1 | TRBJ2-7 | TRBV12-5 | 12 | TGTGCTAGTGGTTTCGGACAGGGCGGGCAGTACTTC | CASGFGQGGQYF
TRBD2 | TRBJ2-1 | TRBV9 | 17 | TGTGCCAGCAGCGTAGACGGGGCGGGAGGGATGAGAAATGAGCAGTTCTTC | CASSVDGAGGMRNEQFF
- | TRBJ2-3 | TRBV12-3/TRBV12-4 | 11 | TGTGCCAGCAGTTCAAGACTGGCGCAGTATTTT | CASSSRLAQYF
TRBD1 | TRBJ1-6 | TRBV6-5 | 15 | TGTGCCAGTTCTCTAGGGGGCAGGGGGAAGTCACCCCTCCACTTT | CASSLGGRGKSPLHF
- | TRBJ1-5 | TRBV29-1 | 13 | TGCAGCGTAGCGGAAAATAGCAATCAGCCCCAGCATTTT | CSVAENSNQPQHF
TRBD1 | TRBJ1-1 | TRBV5-1 | 15 | TGCGCCAGCAGCTCGGGACAGGGTCGGAACACTGAAGCTTTCTTT | CASSSGQGRNTEAFF
TRBD2 | TRBJ2-1 | TRBV6-5 | 14 | TGTGCCAGCAGTCCTAGCGGGCCCCGCAATGAGCAGTTCTTC | CASSPSGPRNEQFF
TRBD2 | TRBJ2-7 | TRBV18 | 15 | TGTGCCAGCTCACCAATTAGCGGGAGCTCCTACGAGCAGTACTTC | CASSPISGSSYEQYF
- | TRBJ1-2 | TRBV27 | 14 | TGTGCCAGCAGTTCCGGGGGGGCGACCCATGGCTACACCTTC | CASSSGGATHGYTF
- | TRBJ1-6 | TRBV27 | 13 | TGTGCCAGCAGTCTCGAAACGGGTTCACCCCTCCACTTT | CASSLETGSPLHF
- | TRBJ1-1 | TRBV11-3 | 13 | TGTGCCAGCAGCTTAGCCCGGGGGACTGAAGCTTTCTTT | CASSLARGTEAFF